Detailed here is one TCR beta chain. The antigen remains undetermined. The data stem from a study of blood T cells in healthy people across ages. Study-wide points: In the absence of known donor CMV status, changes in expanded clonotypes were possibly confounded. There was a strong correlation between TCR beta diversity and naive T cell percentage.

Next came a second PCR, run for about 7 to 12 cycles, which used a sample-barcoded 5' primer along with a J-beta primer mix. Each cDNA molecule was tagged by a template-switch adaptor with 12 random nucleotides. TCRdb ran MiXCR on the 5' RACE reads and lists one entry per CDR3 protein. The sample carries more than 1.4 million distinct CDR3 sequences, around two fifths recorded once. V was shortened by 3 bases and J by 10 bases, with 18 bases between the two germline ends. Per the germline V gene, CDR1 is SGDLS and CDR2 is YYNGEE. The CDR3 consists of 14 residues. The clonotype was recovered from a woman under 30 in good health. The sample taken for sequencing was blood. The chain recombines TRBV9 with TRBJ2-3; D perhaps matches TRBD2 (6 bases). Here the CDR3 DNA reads TGTGCCAGCAGCGGGATCCGGGACGGCGGGGCGCAGTATTTT. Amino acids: CASSGIRDGGAQYF.